This record looks at one T cell receptor beta chain sequence and its context. Its antigen is unidentified. These data are taken from a study of cytotoxic CD8 clonotypes in ibrutinib-treated CLL. Study details: The subjects consisted of approximately twelve relapsed/refractory and over 14 treatment-naive individuals, with some 17 IGHV unmutated. Among responders, approximately 24 were partial and 2 complete; after median around 68 months, approximately 15 stayed remitted and approximately 12 progressed.

Study results and caveats: Baseline levels were approached again at progression, after clonality had risen at ibrutinib response. Higher circulating CD8+ T-cell counts strongly accompanied higher baseline clonality, above age-matched healthy donors.

Germline CDR1 and CDR2: MDHEN and SYDVKM. This CDR3 spans 16 amino acids. Trimming left V 2 bases short and J 0 bases short, with 13 bases between. Sequencing was performed with immunoSEQ multiplex PCR; in TCRdb, only in-frame clones are kept and a portion is missing. The sample shows 140,000 or so clones, around three quarters of them seen only once. Sequencing used PBMCs, obtained after 12 months of ibrutinib treatment. This sequence joins TRBV28 and TRBJ1-2, with D perhaps matching TRBD1 (5 bases). This TCR was recovered from a human donor with chronic lymphocytic leukemia. The CDR3 DNA sequence: TGTGCCAGCAGTTTACCCGACAGCGTTGCTAACTATGGCTACACCTTC. This sequence encodes CASSLPDSVANYGYTF.